These 9 T cell receptor beta chains share one sample of origin, sequenced in a study of T cell repertoires in cytomegalovirus infection. Their antigens remain unidentified. TCRdb called the reads again in MiXCR, with one record for every CDR3 protein. The repertoire includes 650,000 to 900,000 distinct CDR3 sequences, approximately 32% of them detected once, and roughly an eighth sits in the top ten. Specimen: cultured CD8+ T cells from PBMCs, collected from culture after CMV antigen stimulation. These receptors came from a human donor in good health (CMV status not recorded). Some clones in this sample may be carry-over from other donors' samples.

This clonotype appeared many times. The CDR3: CASSLTGHEQYV. CDR3 DNA sequence: TGTGCCAGCAGCTTAACAGGTCACGAGCAGTACGTC. This chain links TRBV7-2 with TRBJ2-7; a weak D match, TRBD1 (5 bases). Trimming removed 2 bases from V and 5 bases from J, with 7 bases in between. This CDR3 has 12 residues. The germline gives CDR1 SGHTA, CDR2 FQGNSA.

This chain links TRBV7-9 with TRBJ2-5; 8 bases agree with TRBD1. The length of the CDR3 is 15 residues. The ends lost 6 bases at V and 5 bases at J; junction bases unmatched: 11. CDR1 and CDR2 (germline): SEHNR, FQNEAQ (reference sequence). CDR3 residues: CASSLDRGRQETQYF. For the CDR3, the DNA is TGTGCCAGCAGTCTCGACAGGGGAAGACAGGAGACCCAGTACTTC.

A single count supports this clonotype. The gene calls are TRBV29-1 and TRBJ1-2; D may be TRBD1 (5 bases). The CDR3 totals 13 residues. Between the trimmed V and J ends, which lost 0 bases and 4 bases, there was a span of 9 bases. Looked up from germline, CDR1 is SQVTM and CDR2 is ANQGSEA. CDR3 amino acids: CSVEDGGTYGYTF. The CDR3 DNA reads as TGCAGCGTTGAAGATGGGGGGACCTATGGCTACACCTTC.

V usage is TRBV7-2 and J usage is TRBJ1-6, with D perhaps matching TRBD1 (6 bases). This CDR3 spans 19 amino acids. The V and J ends lost 4 bases and 10 bases respectively, with 29 bases between them. Germline V gives CDR1 SGHTA, CDR2 FQGNSA. The CDR3 protein is CASSSTRRQAVRLGSPLHF. The CDR3 DNA reads TGTGCCAGCAGCTCTACCCGTCGACAGGCGGTTAGACTGGGGTCACCCCTCCACTTT.

In its sample, this clonotype was seen a few times. This rearrangement joins TRBV12-3 or TRBV12-4 to TRBJ1-1; maybe TRBD1 (6 bases). The germline V and J ends were trimmed by 3 bases and 5 bases, with 16 bases remaining between them. The CDR3 length is 15 residues. Here the CDR3 DNA reads TGTGCCAGCAGTTTTGGGGGGCCGATAAAAACTGAAGCTTTCTTT. Translating gives CASSFGGPIKTEAFF.

The chain employs TRBV6-5 and TRBJ2-3; TRBD2 might be the D (6 bases). Germline CDR1 and CDR2: MNHEY and SVGAGI. V was cut by 0 bases and J by 4 bases, with 17 bases left in between. The CDR3 totals 17 residues. The CDR3 bases are TGTGCCAGCAGTTACTCCCCAAATGGAGGGAGAGCAGATACGCAGTATTTT. Protein product: CASSYSPNGGRADTQYF.

This clonotype was counted between two and nine times. The J gene is TRBJ1-2, the V gene TRBV5-6; D unclear. Germline V gene sequence: CDR1 SGHDT, CDR2 YYEEEE. V lost 4 bases and J lost 3, with 13 bases in between. CDR3 size: 14 residues. The CDR3, as DNA: TGTGCCAGCAGCCCCCAGGCCACATACTATGGCTACACCTTC. Translating gives CASSPQATYYGYTF.

The J gene is TRBJ2-2, the V gene TRBV24-1; D ambiguous. The length of the CDR3 is 13 residues. V was shortened by 8 bases and J by 5 bases, with 11 bases between the two germline ends. Germline V gene lookup returns CDR1 KGHDR and CDR2 SFDVKD. CDR3 coding DNA: TGTGCCACCAAAAGTTTCGGTACCGGGGAGCTGTTTTTT. This sequence encodes CATKSFGTGELFF.

This clonotype was counted a few times. J is TRBJ1-4 and V is TRBV12-5; the D is unclear. The CDR3 extends over 15 amino acids. Between the trimmed V and J ends, which lost 3 bases and 3 bases, there was a span of 11 bases. CDR1 and CDR2 (germline): LGHNT, FRNRAP. CDR3 bases: TGTGCTAGTGGTTTCGCGGGGTGGGCTAATGAAAAACTGTTTTTT. Translating gives CASGFAGWANEKLFF.